The clone carrying this TCR beta chain has only one observation. V lost 6 bases to trimming and J lost 5 bases; unmatched junction nucleotides: 9. The CDR3 contains 14 residues. CDR1 is LNHDA and CDR2 is SQIVND in the germline V gene (reference sequence). This entry is derived from a study of CD8 T cells in Susac syndrome. Random hexamers served to reverse transcribe roughly 0.45 to 1 ug RNA. The authors amplified TCR beta CDR3 across 54 Vbeta and 13 Jbeta using immunoSEQ multiplex PCR. One entry per CDR3 protein, called by TCRdb with MiXCR from the immunoSEQ multiplex PCR reads. The repertoire holds about 180,000 distinct CDR3 sequences, with under 97% as singletons. The multiple sclerosis controls consisted of treatment-naive patients with relapsing-remitting disease, either stable or active.

The clonotype originates from a human donor with multiple sclerosis. The gene calls are TRBV19 and TRBJ1-2, with 7 bases identical to TRBD1. The specimen was CD4+ T cells from PBMCs. CDR3 in DNA: TGTGCCAGTAGCATCACAGGGGAGGGATATGGCTACACCTTC. Residues: CASSITGEGYGYTF.